A selection of T cell receptor beta chains follows, all from one sample in a study of blood T cell repertoires in COVID-19. Only in-frame clones appear in the TCRdb table, and some are missing; sequencing was by immunoSEQ multiplex PCR. The data hold about 270,000 clones, with around 90% observed a single time. The sample comprised PBMCs or T cells enriched from blood (not recorded which). These receptors originate from a man aged 35 to 55 who had been exposed to COVID-19. Both conserved end residues are part of each CDR3. Each record gives: D gene, J gene, V gene, clone size, CDR3 DNA, CDR3 protein. The D gene is left open where the match is weak. A clone size is listed for some rows: how often the clone was seen (once, few, many), or a class if it is expanded.

d_call: -; j_call: TRBJ2-6; v_call: TRBV19; clone_size: -; cdr3_nt: TGTGCCAGTAGTAACGCGTTTGAACAGGGTTCCGGGGCCAACGTCCTGACTTTC; cdr3_aa: CASSNAFEQGSGANVLTF
d_call: TRBD1; j_call: TRBJ1-1; v_call: TRBV9; clone_size: -; cdr3_nt: TGTGCCAGCAGCCGGGACAGAAACACTGAAGCTTTCTTT; cdr3_aa: CASSRDRNTEAFF
d_call: TRBD2; j_call: TRBJ2-1; v_call: TRBV5-4; clone_size: -; cdr3_nt: TGTGCCAGCAGCCTGGGAGGCGGGAGGGCCGCAGAGAATGAGCAGTTCTTC; cdr3_aa: CASSLGGGRAAENEQFF
d_call: -; j_call: TRBJ2-7; v_call: TRBV21-1; clone_size: once; cdr3_nt: TGTGCCAGCAGCCACCTTACACCGCGGGACTTC; cdr3_aa: CASSHLTPRDF
d_call: TRBD2; j_call: TRBJ2-1; v_call: TRBV30; clone_size: -; cdr3_nt: TGTGCCTGGGGTACTAGCGGGAGGGCCTACGATGAGCAGTTCTTC; cdr3_aa: CAWGTSGRAYDEQFF
d_call: -; j_call: TRBJ2-6; v_call: TRBV10-3; clone_size: -; cdr3_nt: TGTGCCATCAGTGAGTCTATTGTTGCGGGCAGCTCTGGGGCCAACGTCCTGACTTTC; cdr3_aa: CAISESIVAGSSGANVLTF
d_call: -; j_call: TRBJ2-3; v_call: TRBV5-5; clone_size: -; cdr3_nt: TGTGCCAGCAGCTTGGGGGCTAGCCCAGATACGCAGTATTTT; cdr3_aa: CASSLGASPDTQYF
d_call: TRBD1; j_call: TRBJ2-7; v_call: TRBV7-9; clone_size: -; cdr3_nt: TGTGCCAGCAGCTTACAGGGGGCGAGAAGCTACGAGCAGTACTTC; cdr3_aa: CASSLQGARSYEQYF
d_call: -; j_call: TRBJ2-6; v_call: TRBV4-1; clone_size: -; cdr3_nt: TGCGCCAGCAGCCAAGCGGTCTCTGGGGCCAACGTCCTGACTTTC; cdr3_aa: CASSQAVSGANVLTF
d_call: TRBD1; j_call: TRBJ1-2; v_call: TRBV28; clone_size: -; cdr3_nt: TGTGCCAGTGCAAATCAGGGGGCGGGTGGCTACACCTTC; cdr3_aa: CASANQGAGGYTF
d_call: -; j_call: TRBJ2-7; v_call: TRBV7-9; clone_size: once; cdr3_nt: TGTGCCAGCAGCTCCGGTTGGTACGAGCAGTACTTC; cdr3_aa: CASSSGWYEQYF
d_call: -; j_call: TRBJ2-1; v_call: TRBV29-1; clone_size: -; cdr3_nt: TGCAGCGTTGTGGAAGCGGTTACCTACAATGAGCAGTTCTTC; cdr3_aa: CSVVEAVTYNEQFF
d_call: -; j_call: TRBJ2-1; v_call: TRBV3-1/TRBV3-2; clone_size: -; cdr3_nt: TGTGCCAGCAGCCAAGATATGGCGGGACTTACGTTCTTC; cdr3_aa: CASSQDMAGLTFF
d_call: -; j_call: TRBJ2-3; v_call: TRBV7-3; clone_size: -; cdr3_nt: TGTGCCAGCAGCTTAAATACGCCAGGGTCTGTAGATACGCAGTATTTT; cdr3_aa: CASSLNTPGSVDTQYF
d_call: -; j_call: TRBJ2-4; v_call: TRBV27; clone_size: -; cdr3_nt: TGTGCCAGCAGGGCTAGCGTCTTAGCCAAAAACATTCAGTACTTC; cdr3_aa: CASRASVLAKNIQYF
d_call: -; j_call: TRBJ1-3; v_call: TRBV6-4; clone_size: few; cdr3_nt: TGTGCCAGCAGTGACTGCCCGAGGGTAGCGGTCGGAAACACCATATATTTT; cdr3_aa: CASSDCPRVAVGNTIYF
d_call: TRBD1; j_call: TRBJ1-6; v_call: TRBV19; clone_size: -; cdr3_nt: TGTGCCAGTAGTCACGACAGGGGGCTTTCACCCCTCCACTTT; cdr3_aa: CASSHDRGLSPLHF
d_call: TRBD2; j_call: TRBJ2-3; v_call: TRBV19; clone_size: -; cdr3_nt: TGTGCCAGTAGTTGGACGCGGGAGGGCCGAGCAGATACGCAGTATTTT; cdr3_aa: CASSWTREGRADTQYF
d_call: TRBD1; j_call: TRBJ2-4; v_call: TRBV28; clone_size: -; cdr3_nt: TGTGCCACCAGGGGGACAGGGAAGGCCAAAAACATTCAGTACTTC; cdr3_aa: CATRGTGKAKNIQYF
d_call: -; j_call: TRBJ2-5; v_call: TRBV11-2; clone_size: -; cdr3_nt: TGTGCCAGCAGCTCCCAGCAAGAGACCCAGTACTTC; cdr3_aa: CASSSQQETQYF
d_call: -; j_call: TRBJ2-1; v_call: TRBV27; clone_size: once; cdr3_nt: TGTGCCAGCAGTTTAATCTCGGGGAAGCAGTTCTTC; cdr3_aa: CASSLISGKQFF
d_call: -; j_call: TRBJ1-5; v_call: TRBV5-1; clone_size: -; cdr3_nt: TGCGCCAGCAGCGGGGGGGACGGCAGAAATCAGCCCCAGCATTTT; cdr3_aa: CASSGGDGRNQPQHF
d_call: -; j_call: TRBJ2-6; v_call: TRBV7-9; clone_size: -; cdr3_nt: TGTGCGGAACGAGGGGGGGACTACTTCTCTGGGGCCAACGTCCTGACTTTC; cdr3_aa: CAERGGDYFSGANVLTF
d_call: -; j_call: TRBJ1-5; v_call: TRBV6-5; clone_size: -; cdr3_nt: TGTGCCAGCATTTCAGGCCTTGGCAATCAGCCCCAGCATTTT; cdr3_aa: CASISGLGNQPQHF
d_call: -; j_call: TRBJ1-4; v_call: TRBV28; clone_size: -; cdr3_nt: TGTGCCAGCAGTTTCTGGACAAATAATGAAAAACTGTTTTTT; cdr3_aa: CASSFWTNNEKLFF
d_call: TRBD1; j_call: TRBJ1-1; v_call: TRBV27; clone_size: -; cdr3_nt: TGTGCCAGCAGTTTATTATTAGAACAGGGGGCTGGTACTGAAGCTTTCTTT; cdr3_aa: CASSLLLEQGAGTEAFF
d_call: TRBD2; j_call: TRBJ2-1; v_call: TRBV5-1; clone_size: -; cdr3_nt: TGCGCCAGCAGTTCCACAAGCGGGAGCGATGAGCAGTTCTTC; cdr3_aa: CASSSTSGSDEQFF
d_call: TRBD1; j_call: TRBJ2-7; v_call: TRBV2; clone_size: -; cdr3_nt: TGTGCCAGCAGTGAACTCAGGACAGGGAGGTCGTCCAGCGAGCAGTACTTC; cdr3_aa: CASSELRTGRSSSEQYF
d_call: TRBD1; j_call: TRBJ2-7; v_call: TRBV30; clone_size: -; cdr3_nt: TGTGCCTGGAGAGCCCTCGGACAGGGGCAGTACGAGCAGTACTTC; cdr3_aa: CAWRALGQGQYEQYF
d_call: -; j_call: TRBJ1-1; v_call: TRBV9; clone_size: -; cdr3_nt: TGTGCCAGCAGCGTTGAGCCATCCACTGAAGCTTTCTTT; cdr3_aa: CASSVEPSTEAFF
d_call: TRBD1; j_call: TRBJ1-2; v_call: TRBV2; clone_size: -; cdr3_nt: TGTGCCAGCAGCTTGACAGGGAGCGATGGCTACACCTTC; cdr3_aa: CASSLTGSDGYTF
d_call: TRBD1; j_call: TRBJ2-7; v_call: TRBV23-1; clone_size: -; cdr3_nt: TGCGCCAGCAGTCAGGACTTCTCCCTTTGGACAGGGGATTACGAGCAGTACTTC; cdr3_aa: CASSQDFSLWTGDYEQYF
d_call: -; j_call: TRBJ2-3; v_call: TRBV19; clone_size: -; cdr3_nt: TGTGCCAGTAGTAAAGCGGTTATCGGGACGCAGTATTTT; cdr3_aa: CASSKAVIGTQYF
d_call: TRBD2; j_call: TRBJ2-7; v_call: TRBV4-2; clone_size: -; cdr3_nt: TGTGCCAGCAGCCCCGGACTAGCGGACAGCTACGAGCAGTACTTC; cdr3_aa: CASSPGLADSYEQYF
d_call: -; j_call: TRBJ2-7; v_call: TRBV19; clone_size: -; cdr3_nt: TGTGCCAGTAGTATAGATGGGTTCGGGTACGAGCAGTACTTC; cdr3_aa: CASSIDGFGYEQYF
d_call: -; j_call: TRBJ2-5; v_call: TRBV6-1; clone_size: -; cdr3_nt: TGTGCCAGCAGTGAAGTCCTGGACAGCGGTGGAAACTTC; cdr3_aa: CASSEVLDSGGNF
d_call: -; j_call: TRBJ1-5; v_call: TRBV19; clone_size: -; cdr3_nt: TGTGCCAGTAGTATCTCATACAGGGAGGGTCAGCCCCAGCATTTT; cdr3_aa: CASSISYREGQPQHF
d_call: -; j_call: TRBJ2-1; v_call: TRBV10-3; clone_size: -; cdr3_nt: TGTGCCATCAGTGAGTGGCAAGGGCGGGATGAGCAGTTCTTC; cdr3_aa: CAISEWQGRDEQFF
d_call: -; j_call: TRBJ2-3; v_call: TRBV27; clone_size: -; cdr3_nt: TGTGCCAGCAGTCTGGCAGGGGTGGCAGATACGCAGTATTTT; cdr3_aa: CASSLAGVADTQYF
d_call: TRBD1; j_call: TRBJ2-7; v_call: TRBV27; clone_size: -; cdr3_nt: TGTGCCAGCAGTTCTGGACAGGGGCTATCCTACGAGCAGTACTTC; cdr3_aa: CASSSGQGLSYEQYF
d_call: -; j_call: TRBJ2-7; v_call: TRBV5-1; clone_size: -; cdr3_nt: TGCGCCAGCAGCTTGGGGCTCAGCGAGCAGTACTTC; cdr3_aa: CASSLGLSEQYF
d_call: -; j_call: TRBJ2-5; v_call: TRBV7-9; clone_size: -; cdr3_nt: TGTGCCAGCAGAAGGGACTTCAAAGAGACCCAGTACTTC; cdr3_aa: CASRRDFKETQYF
d_call: TRBD1; j_call: TRBJ2-7; v_call: TRBV29-1; clone_size: once; cdr3_nt: TGCAGCGTTGAAGATCCAAGGACAGGGCTACGGGAGCAGTACTTC; cdr3_aa: CSVEDPRTGLREQYF
d_call: TRBD2; j_call: TRBJ2-7; v_call: TRBV20-1; clone_size: -; cdr3_nt: TGCAGTGCTAGTCGCGGGCTAGCGGGACTAGGCGAGCAGTACTTC; cdr3_aa: CSASRGLAGLGEQYF
d_call: TRBD2; j_call: TRBJ2-5; v_call: TRBV24-1; clone_size: -; cdr3_nt: TGTGCCACCAGTGATTTGCGGGCTAGCGGAGCTCAAGAGACCCAGTACTTC; cdr3_aa: CATSDLRASGAQETQYF
d_call: TRBD1; j_call: TRBJ2-5; v_call: TRBV6-5; clone_size: -; cdr3_nt: TGTGCCAGCAGCGGCGACAGGGGGGCCGGGACCCAGTACTTC; cdr3_aa: CASSGDRGAGTQYF
d_call: TRBD1; j_call: TRBJ1-3; v_call: TRBV27; clone_size: once; cdr3_nt: TGTGCCAGCAGTTTAGGACAGGGGGGCTCTGGAAACACCATATATTTT; cdr3_aa: CASSLGQGGSGNTIYF
d_call: TRBD2; j_call: TRBJ2-1; v_call: TRBV2; clone_size: -; cdr3_nt: TGTGCCAGCAGAACCGGGACTAGCGGGAGAAATGAGCAGTTCTTC; cdr3_aa: CASRTGTSGRNEQFF
d_call: TRBD2; j_call: TRBJ2-1; v_call: TRBV5-5; clone_size: -; cdr3_nt: TGTGCCAGCAGCCTAACTAGCGGGAGGGCCTCGGATGAGCAGTTCTTC; cdr3_aa: CASSLTSGRASDEQFF
d_call: TRBD2; j_call: TRBJ2-2; v_call: TRBV2; clone_size: -; cdr3_nt: TGTGCCAGCAGTGAGACTAGCGGGAACACCGGGGAGCTGTTTTTT; cdr3_aa: CASSETSGNTGELFF
d_call: TRBD1; j_call: TRBJ2-1; v_call: TRBV5-1; clone_size: -; cdr3_nt: TGCGCCAGCAGCGACCTCAGGGGGCGCGTAACCGATGAGCAGTTCTTC; cdr3_aa: CASSDLRGRVTDEQFF
d_call: TRBD1; j_call: TRBJ1-5; v_call: TRBV2; clone_size: -; cdr3_nt: TGTGCCAGCAGACCTCAACAGGGGGGGGATCAGCCCCAGCATTTT; cdr3_aa: CASRPQQGGDQPQHF
d_call: TRBD2; j_call: TRBJ2-4; v_call: TRBV7-3; clone_size: once; cdr3_nt: TGTGCCAGCAGCTTATTCGGGGGGGCCAAAAACATTCAGTACTTC; cdr3_aa: CASSLFGGAKNIQYF
d_call: -; j_call: TRBJ2-1; v_call: TRBV3-1/TRBV3-2; clone_size: -; cdr3_nt: TGTGCCAGCAGCCAAACCCCGGAGAGCTCCTACAATGAGCAGTTCTTC; cdr3_aa: CASSQTPESSYNEQFF
d_call: -; j_call: TRBJ2-2; v_call: TRBV24-1; clone_size: -; cdr3_nt: TGTGCCACCAACACAGGTTACGGGGAGCTGTTTTTT; cdr3_aa: CATNTGYGELFF
d_call: TRBD1; j_call: TRBJ2-5; v_call: TRBV5-1; clone_size: -; cdr3_nt: TGCGCCAGCAGAGTGACCGGGACAGGGGGGACCCAGTACTTC; cdr3_aa: CASRVTGTGGTQYF
d_call: TRBD1; j_call: TRBJ1-5; v_call: TRBV2; clone_size: -; cdr3_nt: TGTGCCAGCAGCGACAGGGCCAATCAGCCCCAGCATTTT; cdr3_aa: CASSDRANQPQHF